This paragraph covers one TCR beta chain sequence. The germline V gene encodes CDR1 GTSNPN and CDR2 SVGIG (reference sequence). This CDR3 contains 15 residues. The junction had 7 bases not matched to a gene; V was cut back by 2 bases and J by 3 bases. Sequenced by immunoSEQ multiplex PCR; TCRdb stores in-frame clones only, minus some. The sample carries roughly 190,000 clones, 86% recorded once. These data originate in a study of cytomegalovirus exposure and HLA in healthy donors. The rearrangement joins TRBV30 to TRBJ1-1, with TRBD1 matching 9 bases. This receptor was taken from a young man in good health and CMV-seropositive. Specimen: PBMCs. The CDR3 reads CAWSPFGQGYTEAFF. DNA of the CDR3: TGTGCCTGGAGTCCCTTCGGACAGGGGTACACTGAAGCTTTCTTT.